A single T cell receptor beta chain is shown here with its context. Its antigen is currently unknown. TCRdb fed the 5' RACE reads into MiXCR, producing one record per CDR3 protein. The table includes 750,000 to 850,000 distinct CDR3 sequences, 10% to 15% detected once. The entry originates in a study of CD8 T cells in ankylosing spondylitis. Per the germline V gene, CDR1 is SGHDT and CDR2 is YYEEEE. With 0 bases clipped from V and 3 bases from J, the junction kept 7 bases outside the gene matches. The CDR3 is 16 residues long. General study points: Disease-associated clones were reportedly significantly overrepresented in matched ankylosing spondylitis synovial fluid. What appeared characteristic of ankylosing spondylitis blood was a TCR beta motif of about eight highly homologous variants.

This TCR came from a male donor with ankylosing spondylitis. Sequencing was carried out using blood, either unsorted or a sorted T cell fraction (not recorded which). The chain recombines TRBV5-6 with TRBJ2-3, with 7 positions matching TRBD2. In DNA form, the CDR3 reads TGTGCCAGCAGCTTGGTAAAAGAACTAGCGACAGATACGCAGTATTTT. This codes for CASSLVKELATDTQYF. The complete variable domain, with remaining parts taken from reference TRBV5-6 and TRBJ2-3, reads DAGVTQSPTHLIKTRGQQVTLRCSPKSGHDTVSWYQQALGQGPQFIFQYYEEEERQRGNFPDRFSGHQFPNYSSELNVNALLLGDSALYLCASSLVKELATDTQYFGPGTRLTVL.